This passage covers 16 T cell receptor beta chains from one sample sequenced in a study of cytomegalovirus exposure and HLA in healthy donors. Primers included in the PCR were 60 Vbeta and 13 Jbeta primers. Method: immunoSEQ multiplex PCR; TCRdb's copy keeps in-frame clones and lacks some. The sample has under 200,000 clones, 82% seen once; the top ten hold about 11%. Material for sequencing was PBMCs. The origin of the receptors is a man in his fifties in good health and CMV-seropositive.

On this clone: Other DNA sequences within the sample encode an identical CDR3. The rearrangement uses TRBV9 and TRBJ2-2; possibly TRBD1 for D (7 bases). CDR1 is SGDLS and CDR2 is YYNGEE in the germline V gene. V shed 0 bases and J shed 4 bases, with 13 bases lying between them. The length of the CDR3 is 16 residues. The CDR3 reads CASSVVGGGSTGELFF. CDR3 coding DNA: TGTGCCAGCAGCGTAGTTGGAGGGGGCAGCACCGGGGAGCTGTTTTTT.

V and J are TRBV9 and TRBJ2-5, with D possibly matching TRBD1 (6 bases). CDR1 is SGDLS and CDR2 is YYNGEE in the germline V gene. V dropped 4 bases and J dropped 4 bases, with 14 bases sitting between them. This CDR3 has 14 amino acids. The CDR3 bases are TGTGCCAGCAGCTCCTCAGGGGCTCGAGAGACCCAGTACTTC. As protein: CASSSSGARETQYF.

The chain links TRBV2 to TRBJ2-5, with TRBD1 identical over 10 bases. From germline, CDR1 is SNHLY and CDR2 FYNNEI. The CDR3 has 14 amino acids. J lost 3 bases, V lost 7 bases, and 5 bases had no gene match. The CDR3, as DNA: TGTGCCAGCACTCTGACAGGGGGCGAAGAGACCCAGTACTTC. Translated, it gives CASTLTGGEETQYF. Complete variable domain (other parts from reference TRBV2 and TRBJ2-5): EPEVTQTPSHQVTQMGQEVILRCVPISNHLYFYWYRQILGQKVEFLVSFYNNEISEKSEIFDDQFSVERPDGSNFTLKIRSTKLEDSAMYFCASTLTGGEETQYFGPGTRLLVL.

The chain employs TRBV6-7 and TRBJ1-5; D is unclear. TRBV6-7 is an ORF, with its function uncertain. V shed 5 bases and J shed 0 bases, with 8 bases lying between them. The CDR3 contains 14 residues. The CDR3 DNA is TGTGCCAGCAGTGAGACATTTAGCAATCAGCCCCAGCATTTT. It yields the protein CASSETFSNQPQHF.

V and J are TRBV4-1 and TRBJ1-2; possibly TRBD1 for D (5 bases). With 4 bases removed from V and 2 bases from J, the gap between germline ends came to 8 bases. The CDR3 contains 13 residues. CDR1 and CDR2 (germline): MGHRA, YSYEKL. CDR3 in DNA: TGCGCCAGCAGCCCCACAGGAAACTATGGCTACACCTTC. Its protein product is CASSPTGNYGYTF.

The gene calls are TRBV6-6 and TRBJ1-2, with D perhaps matching TRBD1 (5 bases). The V end was cut by 5 bases, the J end by 7 bases, with 14 bases between. The CDR3 loop spans 13 amino acids. CDR1 and CDR2 from the germline V gene are MNHNY and SVGAGI (reference sequence). CDR3 nucleotides: TGTGCCAGCAGTAGCCGGGCTAGGGGTGGCTACACCTTC. Amino acids: CASSSRARGGYTF.

The rearrangement uses TRBV5-6 and TRBJ2-4; 8 nucleotides align to TRBD1. Germline V gives CDR1 SGHDT, CDR2 YYEEEE. V was pared by 4 bases and J by 0 bases, with 9 bases of the junction left unmatched. The CDR3 has 17 residues. CDR3 sequence (DNA): TGTGCCAGCAGCGCCAACCTGGGACAGGTAGCCAAAAACATTCAGTACTTC. Encoded protein: CASSANLGQVAKNIQYF. Combining the CDR3 with reference TRBV5-6 and TRBJ2-4 gives the whole variable domain DAGVTQSPTHLIKTRGQQVTLRCSPKSGHDTVSWYQQALGQGPQFIFQYYEEEERQRGNFPDRFSGHQFPNYSSELNVNALLLGDSALYLCASSANLGQVAKNIQYFGAGTRLSVL.

CDR3 sequence (DNA): TGTGCCAGTAGCAGACTAGCGGGTAGCCAAGAGACCCAGTACTTC. Protein product: CASSRLAGSQETQYF. J is TRBJ2-5 and V is TRBV19; 10 bases align to TRBD2. This CDR3 is 15 amino acids long. Looked up from germline, CDR1 is LNHDA and CDR2 is SQIVND (reference sequence). Trimming at V came to 6 bases and at J to 1 base, leaving 5 bases not matched to a gene.

V and J are TRBV2 and TRBJ2-7; 9 bases align to TRBD1. This CDR3 is built from 15 residues. Germline V gene data show CDR1 as SNHLY and CDR2 as FYNNEI. Losses at the gene ends were 6 bases for V and 6 bases for J; bases not matched to a gene: 12. CDR3 amino acids: CASSPRGQGILEQYF. In nucleotides, the CDR3 is TGTGCCAGCAGCCCCCGGGGACAGGGAATTCTCGAGCAGTACTTC. The full variable domain, completed using reference TRBV2 and TRBJ2-7, is EPEVTQTPSHQVTQMGQEVILRCVPISNHLYFYWYRQILGQKVEFLVSFYNNEISEKSEIFDDQFSVERPDGSNFTLKIRSTKLEDSAMYFCASSPRGQGILEQYFGPGTRLTVT.

The rearrangement links TRBV30 to TRBJ2-3; 15 nucleotides line up with TRBD2. Germline trimming cut 3 bases from V and 4 bases from J; bases unmatched to any gene: 5. Germline CDR1 GTSNPN, CDR2 SVGIG (reference sequence). CDR3 length: 16 amino acids. CDR3 sequence reads: CAWRPGLAGGADTQYF. The DNA of the CDR3 is TGTGCCTGGAGGCCGGGACTAGCGGGAGGTGCAGATACGCAGTATTTT.

This clone was found once. The chain combines TRBV7-9 with TRBJ2-7; 7 nucleotides agree with TRBD2. This CDR3 comprises 14 residues. V lost 3 bases to trimming and J lost 3 bases; unmatched junction nucleotides: 5. From germline, CDR1 is SEHNR and CDR2 FQNEAQ (reference sequence). The CDR3 DNA is TGTGCCAGCAGCTTGGGGCTAGCGGACTACGAGCAGTACTTC. The encoded protein is CASSLGLADYEQYF.

The chain joins TRBV4-1 to TRBJ2-5, with TRBD2 matching over 8 bases. V shed 0 bases, J shed 5 bases, and the junction held 5 bases outside the gene matches. The germline V gene encodes CDR1 MGHRA and CDR2 YSYEKL. The length of the CDR3 is 15 residues. In DNA, the CDR3 is TGCGCCAGCAGCCAAGACGGGACTAGATGGGAGACCCAGTACTTC. It encodes CASSQDGTRWETQYF.

This sequence joins TRBV7-8 and TRBJ2-1, with 7 bases identical to TRBD2. The length of the CDR3 is 15 residues. The V gene end was trimmed by 1 base and the J gene end by 4 bases; junction bases not matched to a gene: 4. The germline gives CDR1 SGHVS, CDR2 FQNEAQ. DNA of the CDR3: TGTGCCAGCAGCTTAGGCCGGGGGGAGTACAATGAGCAGTTCTTC. This encodes CASSLGRGEYNEQFF.

The V call is TRBV19, the J call TRBJ1-4; 7 nucleotides agree with TRBD1. The CDR3 is made up of 13 amino acids. Germline V CDR1 and CDR2: LNHDA, SQIVND (reference sequence). CDR3 coding DNA: TGTGCTGGAGACAGGGAACAGATTGAAAAACTGTTTTTT. Its translation: CAGDREQIEKLFF.

A few counts support this clone. The CDR3 protein is CASTGRASGSGEQYF. CDR3 nucleotides: TGTGCCAGCACGGGTCGGGCTAGCGGGAGTGGCGAGCAGTACTTC. This chain links TRBV2 with TRBJ2-7; 10 bases are shared with TRBD2. The junction had 12 bases not matched to a gene; V was cut back by 7 bases and J by 6 bases. The CDR3 runs to 15 residues. The germline V gene has CDR1 SNHLY and CDR2 FYNNEI.

The rearrangement uses TRBV6-6 and TRBJ1-1, with 7 bases that match TRBD1. Germline V CDR1 and CDR2: MNHNY, SVGAGI (reference sequence). The CDR3 extends over 14 amino acids. V trimming: 6 bases; J trimming: 5 bases; junction bases outside the gene matches: 9. The CDR3 DNA follows: TGTGCCAGCAGCTTAGGACAGGCATGGACTGAAGCTTTCTTT. It specifies CASSLGQAWTEAFF.